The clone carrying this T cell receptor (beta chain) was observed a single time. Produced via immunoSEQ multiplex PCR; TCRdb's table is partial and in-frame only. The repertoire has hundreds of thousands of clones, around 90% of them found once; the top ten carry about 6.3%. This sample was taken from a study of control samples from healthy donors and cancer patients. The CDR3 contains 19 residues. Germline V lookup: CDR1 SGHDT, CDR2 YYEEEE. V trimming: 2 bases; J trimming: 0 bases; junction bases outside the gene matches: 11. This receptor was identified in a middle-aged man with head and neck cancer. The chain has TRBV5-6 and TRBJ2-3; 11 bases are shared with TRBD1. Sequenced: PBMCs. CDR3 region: CASSFDRTGGSLSTDTQYF. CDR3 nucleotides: TGTGCCAGCAGCTTTGATAGGACAGGGGGCTCCCTTAGCACAGATACGCAGTATTTT.